Ten or more counts support the clone carrying this T cell receptor beta chain. Its antigen is unknown. Per germline, CDR1 MDHEN and CDR2 SYDVKM. J gave up 4 bases and V 9 bases, and 14 bases lay outside the gene matches. CDR3 size: 15 residues. The data were obtained in a study of blood T cells in healthy people across ages. Study conclusions and caveats: One million T cells yielded diversity estimates that were considered underestimates.

Primed by a sample-barcoded 5' primer and a J-beta primer mix, a second PCR proceeded for about 6 to 12 cycles. All cDNA molecules were each tagged by a template-switch adaptor with 12 random nucleotides. One entry per CDR3 protein results from TCRdb running MiXCR on the 5' RACE reads. This sample carries some 640,000 distinct CDR3 sequences, about 28% of them seen once, and the ten largest clones take 15% to 19%. Sequencing input: blood. The V and J genes are TRBV28 and TRBJ2-5; TRBD2 matches at 7 bases. The clonotype was recovered from a woman aged 80 or older in good health. The CDR3 is CASKAGKLHGETQYF. In DNA, the CDR3 is TGTGCCAGTAAAGCGGGGAAACTACACGGAGAGACCCAGTACTTC. Full variable domain (outside the CDR3, taken from reference TRBV28 and TRBJ2-5): DVKVTQSSRYLVKRTGEKVFLECVQDMDHENMFWYRQDPGLGLRLIYFSYDVKMKEKGDIPEGYSVSREKKERFSLILESASTNQTSMYLCASKAGKLHGETQYFGPGTRLLVL.